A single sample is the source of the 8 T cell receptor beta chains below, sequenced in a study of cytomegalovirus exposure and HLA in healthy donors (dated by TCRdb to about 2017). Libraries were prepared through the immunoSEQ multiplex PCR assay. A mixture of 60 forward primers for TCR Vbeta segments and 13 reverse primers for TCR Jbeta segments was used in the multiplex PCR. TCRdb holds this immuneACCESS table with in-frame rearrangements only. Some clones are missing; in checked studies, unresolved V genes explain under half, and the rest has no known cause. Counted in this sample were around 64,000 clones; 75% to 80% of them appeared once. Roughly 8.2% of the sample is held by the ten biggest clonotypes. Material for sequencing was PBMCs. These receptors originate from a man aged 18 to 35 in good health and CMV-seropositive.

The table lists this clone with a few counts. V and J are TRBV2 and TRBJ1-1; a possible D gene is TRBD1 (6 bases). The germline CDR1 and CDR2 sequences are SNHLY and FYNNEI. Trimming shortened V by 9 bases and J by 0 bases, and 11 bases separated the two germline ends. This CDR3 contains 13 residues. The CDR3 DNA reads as TGTGCCAGTATACAGGGAGTGAACACTGAAGCTTTCTTT. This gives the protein CASIQGVNTEAFF.

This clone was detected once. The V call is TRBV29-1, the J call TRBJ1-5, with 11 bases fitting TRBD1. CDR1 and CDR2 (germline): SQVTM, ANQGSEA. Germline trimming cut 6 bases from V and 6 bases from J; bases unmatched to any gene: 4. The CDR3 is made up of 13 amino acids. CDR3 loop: CSVGQGAGQPQHF. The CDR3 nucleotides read TGCAGCGTCGGACAGGGGGCAGGTCAGCCCCAGCATTTT.

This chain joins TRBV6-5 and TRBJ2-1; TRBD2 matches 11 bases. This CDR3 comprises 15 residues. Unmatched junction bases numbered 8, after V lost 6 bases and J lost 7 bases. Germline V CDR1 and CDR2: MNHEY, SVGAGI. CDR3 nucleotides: TGTGCCAGCAGGTTAGCGGGAGGGCCGGGGAATGAGCAGTTCTTC. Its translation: CASRLAGGPGNEQFF.

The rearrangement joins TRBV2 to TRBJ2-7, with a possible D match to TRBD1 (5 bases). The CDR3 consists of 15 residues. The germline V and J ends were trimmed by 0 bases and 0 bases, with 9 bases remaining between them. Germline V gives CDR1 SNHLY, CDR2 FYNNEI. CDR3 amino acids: CASSEADIFSYEQYF. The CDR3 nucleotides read TGTGCCAGCAGTGAAGCGGACATCTTCTCCTACGAGCAGTACTTC.

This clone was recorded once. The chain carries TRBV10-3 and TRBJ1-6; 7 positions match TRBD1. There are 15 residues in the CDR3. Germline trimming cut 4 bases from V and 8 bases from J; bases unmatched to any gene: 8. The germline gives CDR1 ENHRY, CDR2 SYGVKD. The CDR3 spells CAISARQGDDSPLHF. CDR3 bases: TGTGCCATCAGTGCACGACAGGGTGACGATTCACCCCTCCACTTT.

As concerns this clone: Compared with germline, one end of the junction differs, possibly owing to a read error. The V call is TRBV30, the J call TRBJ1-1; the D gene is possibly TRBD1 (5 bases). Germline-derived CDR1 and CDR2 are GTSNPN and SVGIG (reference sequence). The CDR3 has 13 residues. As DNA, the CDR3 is TGTGCATGGAGTGTAGCGCAGGGCACTGAAGCTTTCTTT. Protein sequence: CAWSVAQGTEAFF.

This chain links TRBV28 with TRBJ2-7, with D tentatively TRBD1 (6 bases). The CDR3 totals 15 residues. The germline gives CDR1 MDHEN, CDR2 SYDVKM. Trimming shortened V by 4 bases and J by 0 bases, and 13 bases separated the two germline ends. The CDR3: CASSSRQADSYEQYF. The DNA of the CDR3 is TGTGCCAGCAGTTCCCGACAGGCTGACTCCTACGAGCAGTACTTC.

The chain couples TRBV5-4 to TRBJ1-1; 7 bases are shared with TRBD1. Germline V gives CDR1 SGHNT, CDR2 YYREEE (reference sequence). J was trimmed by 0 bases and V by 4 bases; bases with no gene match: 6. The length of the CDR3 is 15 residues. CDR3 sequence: CASSPWDRVNTEAFF. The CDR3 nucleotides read TGTGCCAGCAGCCCGTGGGACAGAGTGAACACTGAAGCTTTCTTT. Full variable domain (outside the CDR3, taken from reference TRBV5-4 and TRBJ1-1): ETGVTQSPTHLIKTRGQQVTLRCSSQSGHNTVSWYQQALGQGPQFIFQYYREEENGRGNFPPRFSGLQFPNYSSELNVNALELDDSALYLCASSPWDRVNTEAFFGQGTRLTVV.